This T cell receptor (beta chain) was recorded in a study of blood T cell repertoires in COVID-19. The length of the CDR3 is 12 residues. The V end lost 2 bases, the J end lost 4 bases, and 5 bases lay between the germline ends. In the authors' workflow: Reference gene primer amplification in the assay estimated nucleated cell counts. Assay used: immunoSEQ multiplex PCR; TCRdb lists only in-frame clones, some missing. Clone size and V and J calls were adopted from that table, with D and trimming inferred from the DNA. This table holds some 300,000 clones, 86% found once. Those enrolled in Seattle joined during active infection and were followed longitudinally afterward.

The clonotype comes from a woman aged 70-85 years with COVID-19, enrolled during active disease. The source material was peripheral blood. This sequence joins TRBV12-3 or TRBV12-4 and TRBJ2-5; D remains ambiguous. DNA for the CDR3: TGTGCCAGCAGTTTACATGTAGAGACCCAGTACTTC. It specifies CASSLHVETQYF.